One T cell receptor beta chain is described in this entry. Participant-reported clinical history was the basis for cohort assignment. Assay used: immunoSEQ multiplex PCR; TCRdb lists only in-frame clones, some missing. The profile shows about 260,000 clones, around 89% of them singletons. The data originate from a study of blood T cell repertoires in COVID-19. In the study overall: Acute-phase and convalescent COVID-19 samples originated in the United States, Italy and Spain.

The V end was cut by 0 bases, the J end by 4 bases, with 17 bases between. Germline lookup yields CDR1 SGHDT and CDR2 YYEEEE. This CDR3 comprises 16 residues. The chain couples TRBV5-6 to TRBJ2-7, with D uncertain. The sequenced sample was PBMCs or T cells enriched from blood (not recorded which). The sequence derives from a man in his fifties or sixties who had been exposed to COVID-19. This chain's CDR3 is CASSLVPWAPSYEQYF. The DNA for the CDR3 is TGTGCCAGCAGCTTGGTTCCGTGGGCCCCTTCTTACGAGCAGTACTTC.